These T cell receptor beta chains were read from a single sample in a study of CD8 T cells in ankylosing spondylitis. One entry per CDR3 protein, called by TCRdb with MiXCR from the 5' RACE reads. The sample has 300,000 to 350,000 distinct CDR3 sequences; less than 25% are singletons. Sequencing was done on a sample of blood, either unsorted or a sorted T cell fraction (not recorded which). The receptor set was obtained from a female donor with ankylosing spondylitis or in good health (not recorded which). CDR3s include the opening cysteine and the closing phenylalanine or tryptophan. Part of the rows lack a size; the others show once, few, many or a class for expanded clones.

J gene: TRBJ2-1
V gene: TRBV20-1
clone size: many
CDR3 protein: CSARDRGTYLNEQFF

J gene: TRBJ2-7
V gene: TRBV15
clone size: many
CDR3 protein: CATSRDPSYEQYF

J gene: TRBJ2-7
V gene: TRBV20-1
clone size: many
CDR3 protein: CSAGQDSLGEQYF

J gene: TRBJ2-2
V gene: TRBV12-3/TRBV12-4
clone size: few
CDR3 protein: CASSQLRTGELFF

J gene: TRBJ2-1
V gene: TRBV7-9
clone size: NA
CDR3 protein: CASSLTLVGEQFF

J gene: TRBJ2-7
V gene: TRBV4-3
clone size: few
CDR3 protein: CASSQERTGEQYF

J gene: TRBJ2-7
V gene: TRBV10-3
clone size: NA
CDR3 protein: CAISDVRAPKKEQYF

J gene: TRBJ2-7
V gene: TRBV6-2/TRBV6-3
clone size: NA
CDR3 protein: CASRNGPPYEQYF

J gene: TRBJ2-1
V gene: TRBV6-5
clone size: few
CDR3 protein: CASSSQGSAYNEQFF

J gene: TRBJ1-1
V gene: TRBV20-1
clone size: few
CDR3 protein: CSEQGDTEAFF

J gene: TRBJ2-5
V gene: TRBV20-1
clone size: few
CDR3 protein: CSARVVPGETQYF

J gene: TRBJ2-5
V gene: TRBV7-2
clone size: NA
CDR3 protein: CASGVGETQYF

J gene: TRBJ1-1
V gene: TRBV6-5
clone size: few
CDR3 protein: CASSYSGGRNTEAFF

J gene: TRBJ2-3
V gene: TRBV5-4
clone size: few
CDR3 protein: CASSSDRSRDTQYF

J gene: TRBJ1-1
V gene: TRBV12-3/TRBV12-4
clone size: few
CDR3 protein: CASKPGQGDTEAFF

J gene: TRBJ1-6
V gene: TRBV5-6
clone size: NA
CDR3 protein: CASSLRAQNSPLHF

J gene: TRBJ2-7
V gene: TRBV10-3
clone size: NA
CDR3 protein: CAISFLREQYF

J gene: TRBJ1-5
V gene: TRBV18
clone size: NA
CDR3 protein: CASSPATGPNQPQHF

J gene: TRBJ2-7
V gene: TRBV20-1
clone size: few
CDR3 protein: CSAREPGHTYEQYF

J gene: TRBJ1-6
V gene: TRBV29-1
clone size: many
CDR3 protein: CSVGMTGEGSPLHF

J gene: TRBJ2-7
V gene: TRBV20-1
clone size: few
CDR3 protein: CSARAPASGGYEQYF

J gene: TRBJ1-2
V gene: TRBV7-8
clone size: NA
CDR3 protein: CASSRDGTLGYGYTF

J gene: TRBJ2-5
V gene: TRBV30
clone size: few
CDR3 protein: CAWKGRETQYF

J gene: TRBJ2-3
V gene: TRBV3-1
clone size: NA
CDR3 protein: CASSQLGDTQYF

J gene: TRBJ2-5
V gene: TRBV15
clone size: few
CDR3 protein: CATSRDPAGVQETQYF

J gene: TRBJ2-1
V gene: TRBV20-1
clone size: many
CDR3 protein: CSAPTGLAGGNEQFF

J gene: TRBJ1-1
V gene: TRBV16
clone size: few
CDR3 protein: CASSQYKNTEAFF

J gene: TRBJ1-5
V gene: TRBV6-2/TRBV6-3
clone size: NA
CDR3 protein: CASSFSGLINQPQHF

J gene: TRBJ1-4
V gene: TRBV20-1
clone size: NA
CDR3 protein: CSAGGPETGKLFF

J gene: TRBJ1-1
V gene: TRBV29-1
clone size: many
CDR3 protein: CSVALRDKNTEAFF

J gene: TRBJ1-2
V gene: TRBV30
clone size: NA
CDR3 protein: CAWTEKGNNYGYTF

J gene: TRBJ2-5
V gene: TRBV20-1
clone size: few
CDR3 protein: CSAREDRWNPPPVRETQYF

J gene: TRBJ2-1
V gene: TRBV20-1
clone size: NA
CDR3 protein: CSAFTPGLPYNEQFF

J gene: TRBJ2-1
V gene: TRBV24-1
clone size: NA
CDR3 protein: CATSDLVGPTNEQFF

J gene: TRBJ1-3
V gene: TRBV7-9
clone size: NA
CDR3 protein: CASSLDYTFSGNTIYF

J gene: TRBJ2-5
V gene: TRBV20-1
clone size: NA
CDR3 protein: CSARVPGLAGVETQYF

J gene: TRBJ2-7
V gene: TRBV12-3/TRBV12-4
clone size: few
CDR3 protein: CASTVGGRNYEQYF